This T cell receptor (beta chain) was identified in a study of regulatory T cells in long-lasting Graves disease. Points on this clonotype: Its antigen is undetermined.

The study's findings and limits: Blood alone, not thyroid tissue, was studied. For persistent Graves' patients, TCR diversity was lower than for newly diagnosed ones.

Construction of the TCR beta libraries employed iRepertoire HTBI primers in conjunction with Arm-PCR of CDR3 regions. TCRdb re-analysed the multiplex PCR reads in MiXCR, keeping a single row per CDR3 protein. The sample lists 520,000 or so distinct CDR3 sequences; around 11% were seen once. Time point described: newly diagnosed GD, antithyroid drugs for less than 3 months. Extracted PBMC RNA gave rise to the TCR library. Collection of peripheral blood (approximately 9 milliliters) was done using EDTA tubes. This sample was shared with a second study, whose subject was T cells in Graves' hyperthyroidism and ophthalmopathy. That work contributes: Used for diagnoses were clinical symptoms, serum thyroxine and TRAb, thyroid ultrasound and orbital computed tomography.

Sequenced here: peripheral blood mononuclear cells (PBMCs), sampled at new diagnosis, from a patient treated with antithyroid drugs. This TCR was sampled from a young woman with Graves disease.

The CDR3 loop reads CSASEAADEKLFF. In DNA form, the CDR3 reads TGCAGTGCTTCAGAGGCGGCGGATGAAAAACTGTTTTTT. V gene TRBV20-1 combines with J gene TRBJ1-4, with no clear D. Germline lookup yields CDR1 DFQATT and CDR2 SNEGSKA (reference sequence). V was cut by 5 bases and J by 6 bases, with 13 bases left in between. CDR3 length: 13 amino acids.